These 4 T cell receptor beta chains share one sample of origin, sequenced in a study of T cell clusters in autoimmune cytopenias. Multiplex touch-down PCR amplified TRB using TRB-A and TRB-B pools in one tube. No DNA is given; TCRdb re-called the multiplex PCR reads and lists each CDR3 protein once. The table lists about 5,000 distinct CDR3 sequences. TRB amplification used roughly 250 ng of peripheral blood genomic DNA. This same sample was also taken into another study, of T cell repertoires in aging, cancer and after chemotherapy.

The sequencing input was peripheral blood. All receptors come from a human donor in good health.

The chain joins TRBV5-4 to TRBJ1-6; TCRdb calls TRBD1, which cannot be checked without DNA. CDR3 length equals 16 residues. CDR1 and CDR2 from the germline V gene are SGHNT and YYREEE (reference sequence). CDR3 residues: CASSSTAGTGEGPLHF.

This clonotype shows up as medium-sized by frequency. The gene calls are TRBV19 and TRBJ2-7; TCRdb lists TRBD2, though no DNA is available to test this call. Germline V gives CDR1 LNHDA, CDR2 SQIVND (reference sequence). The CDR3 is 15 amino acids. CDR3 in amino acids: CASSTLAGASYEQYF.

The chain employs TRBV6-5 and TRBJ1-2; the TRBD1 assignment by TCRdb is unverifiable without DNA. CDR1 and CDR2 (germline): MNHEY, SVGAGI. The CDR3 extends over 15 amino acids. CDR3 sequence: CASSYRRDRAGRYTF.

This clonotype is identified as medium-sized from frequency. The chain couples TRBV6-1 to TRBJ1-4; TCRdb designates TRBD1, a call that cannot be tested without DNA. The CDR3 sequence is 14 residues long. In germline, CDR1 is MNHNS, CDR2 SASEGT. CDR3 region: CASSVDRSNEKLFF.